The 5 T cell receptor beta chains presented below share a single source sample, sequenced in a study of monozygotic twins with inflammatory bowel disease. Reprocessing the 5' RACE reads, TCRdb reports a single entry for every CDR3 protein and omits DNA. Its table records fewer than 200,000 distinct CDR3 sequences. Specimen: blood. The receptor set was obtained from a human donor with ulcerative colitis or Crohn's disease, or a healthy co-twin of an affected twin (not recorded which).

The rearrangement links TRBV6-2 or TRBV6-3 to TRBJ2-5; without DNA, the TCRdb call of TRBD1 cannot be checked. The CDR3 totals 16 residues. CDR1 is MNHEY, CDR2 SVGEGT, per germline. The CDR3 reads CASSYTLGADQETQYF.

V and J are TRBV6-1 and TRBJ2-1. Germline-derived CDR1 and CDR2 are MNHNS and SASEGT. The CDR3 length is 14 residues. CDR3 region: CASSGTGVYNEQFF.

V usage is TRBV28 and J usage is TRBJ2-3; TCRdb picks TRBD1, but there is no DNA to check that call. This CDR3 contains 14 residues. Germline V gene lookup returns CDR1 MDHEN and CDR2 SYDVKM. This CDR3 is CASTPGGRTDTQYF.

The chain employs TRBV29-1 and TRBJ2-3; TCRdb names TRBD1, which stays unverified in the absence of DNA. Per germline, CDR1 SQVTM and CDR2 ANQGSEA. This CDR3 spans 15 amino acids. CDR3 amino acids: CSGLLPGGVTDTQYF.

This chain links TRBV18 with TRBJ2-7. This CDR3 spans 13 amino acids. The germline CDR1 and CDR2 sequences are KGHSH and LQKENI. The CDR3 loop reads CASSPTGPYEQYF.